The 25 T cell receptor beta chains reported below all come from one sample, sequenced in a study of blood T cell repertoires in COVID-19. TCRdb's table, derived via immunoSEQ multiplex PCR, lists solely in-frame clones and lacks some. The table lists about 150,000 clones, roughly four fifths of them singletons, with 9.2% in the top ten. Sequencing was performed on PBMCs or T cells enriched from blood (not recorded which). All receptors derive from a man in his fifties who had recovered from COVID-19.

The chain joins TRBV7-2 to TRBJ1-4; 8 positions agree with TRBD1. The CDR3 is made up of 15 amino acids. Trimming at V came to 1 base and at J to 8 bases, leaving 6 bases not matched to a gene. Germline V gene lookup returns CDR1 SGHTA and CDR2 FQGNSA. The CDR3 region is CASSLGQGPGEKLFF. CDR3 in DNA: TGTGCCAGCAGCTTAGGACAGGGGCCAGGAGAAAAACTGTTTTTT.

This chain connects TRBV12-3 or TRBV12-4 to TRBJ1-2; no clear D. The germline V and J ends were trimmed by 2 bases and 8 bases, with 9 bases remaining between them. The CDR3 covers 12 residues. The CDR3 spells CASSLRSGGYTF. In nucleotides, the CDR3 is TGTGCCAGCAGTTTACGGTCGGGAGGCTACACCTTC.

This clone was seen a single time. The V call is TRBV19, the J call TRBJ2-7; D might be TRBD1 (5 bases). This CDR3 has 17 residues. V was trimmed by 4 bases and J by 0 bases, leaving 19 bases between them. Germline V gives CDR1 LNHDA, CDR2 SQIVND (reference sequence). The CDR3, as DNA: TGTGCCAGTAGTAGATTGGGCACAGGCCACAACTCCTACGAGCAGTACTTC. Translation gives CASSRLGTGHNSYEQYF.

The J gene is TRBJ1-6, the V gene TRBV7-8; D gene unclear. V lost 1 base to trimming and J lost 9 bases, with 13 bases between them. Looked up from germline, CDR1 is SGHVS and CDR2 is FQNEAQ. The CDR3 loop spans 15 amino acids. In DNA form, the CDR3 reads TGTGCCAGCAGCTTAGAGGGTAGGACTAGTTCACCCCTCCACTTT. As protein: CASSLEGRTSSPLHF.

This clone appeared a few times. The chain joins TRBV28 to TRBJ1-4, with 8 bases matching TRBD1. CDR1 and CDR2 from the germline V gene are MDHEN and SYDVKM. This CDR3 is built from 14 residues. Losses at the gene ends were 6 bases for V and 5 bases for J; bases not matched to a gene: 5. The CDR3 protein is CASRPGGANEKLFF. The CDR3 coding sequence is TGTGCCAGCAGGCCAGGGGGCGCGAATGAAAAACTGTTTTTT.

J is TRBJ1-4 and V is TRBV28; D might be TRBD1 (5 bases). Per the germline V gene, CDR1 is MDHEN and CDR2 is SYDVKM. Trimming took off 3 bases at V and 6 bases at J, with 17 bases between the two ends. The CDR3 is made up of 16 amino acids. CDR3 nucleotides: TGTGCCAGCAGTTTTCCCCCGGCAGGGAGGGATGAAAAACTGTTTTTT. Protein: CASSFPPAGRDEKLFF.

J is TRBJ1-1 and V is TRBV5-1; weak D call: TRBD1 (6 bases). The CDR3 loop spans 13 amino acids. V lost 3 bases to trimming and J lost 1 base, with 7 bases between them. CDR1 and CDR2 (germline): SGHRS, YFSETQ. The CDR3 region has the DNA TGCGCCAGCAGCTCGGGACAGAACACTGAAGCTTTCTTT. Residues: CASSSGQNTEAFF.

V is TRBV7-2 and J is TRBJ1-4; 7 bases agree with TRBD1. This CDR3 contains 14 residues. Germline CDR1 SGHTA, CDR2 FQGNSA. V shed 4 bases, J shed 8 bases, and the junction held 7 bases outside the gene matches. The CDR3 sequence is CASSSTGWGEKLFF. For the CDR3, the DNA is TGTGCCAGCAGCTCGACAGGGTGGGGAGAAAAACTGTTTTTT.

This clone was seen a few times. The chain is built from TRBV20-1 and TRBJ1-1, with D unresolved. Trimming removed 3 bases from V and 11 bases from J, with 4 bases in between. This CDR3 is 8 amino acids long. Germline CDR1 and CDR2: DFQATT and SNEGSKA (reference sequence). In nucleotides, the CDR3 is TGCAGTGCTAGCTCGGCTTTCTTT. It yields the protein CSASSAFF.

The chain is built from TRBV24-1 and TRBJ2-1; TRBD2 agrees at 8 bases. Germline V gives CDR1 KGHDR, CDR2 SFDVKD. With 1 base clipped from V and 6 bases from J, the junction kept 4 bases outside the gene matches. This CDR3 has 15 residues. The CDR3 reads CATSDFGLAGNEQFF. CDR3 coding DNA: TGTGCCACCAGTGATTTTGGGCTAGCGGGCAATGAGCAGTTCTTC.

The chain recombines TRBV5-1 with TRBJ1-1; TRBD1 is a possible D gene (6 bases). The CDR3 consists of 15 residues. The ends were cut back, 4 bases at V and 0 bases at J, with 13 bases in the middle. Germline CDR1 and CDR2: SGHRS and YFSETQ. CDR3 loop: CASSAGALMNTEAFF. The DNA for the CDR3 is TGCGCCAGCAGCGCAGGGGCTCTCATGAACACTGAAGCTTTCTTT.

This clone appeared a few times. This sequence joins TRBV12-3 or TRBV12-4 and TRBJ1-4, with no clear D. The V end lost 3 bases, the J end lost 8 bases, and 4 bases lay between the germline ends. The CDR3 runs to 11 residues. CDR3 DNA: TGTGCCAGCAGTTTTATGGAAAAACTGTTTTTT. Its protein product is CASSFMEKLFF.

The V call is TRBV7-3, the J call TRBJ2-7, with 7 nucleotides matching TRBD1. In germline, CDR1 is SGHTA, CDR2 FQGTGA. The CDR3 sequence is 14 residues long. V trimming: 5 bases; J trimming: 3 bases; junction bases outside the gene matches: 7. DNA of the CDR3: TGTGCCAGCAGCCCGCAAGGGGGCCTCTACGAGCAGTACTTC. Amino acids: CASSPQGGLYEQYF.

The rearrangement links TRBV4-3 to TRBJ2-1; D possibly corresponds to TRBD2 (7 bases). The germline gives CDR1 LGHNA, CDR2 YSLEER. This CDR3 comprises 17 residues. V shed 1 base and J shed 1 base, with 14 bases lying between them. The CDR3 region has the DNA TGCGCCAGCAGCCAAGGTCGGGGGGCGAATTCCTACAATGAGCAGTTCTTC. Protein: CASSQGRGANSYNEQFF.

V and J are TRBV7-2 and TRBJ2-2; the match to TRBD1 covers 9 bases. The CDR3 totals 15 residues. Germline-derived CDR1 and CDR2 are SGHTA and FQGNSA. J gave up 5 bases and V 5 bases, and 6 bases lay outside the gene matches. CDR3 DNA: TGTGCCAGCAGCACCGGACAGGGGAGGACCGGGGAGCTGTTTTTT. It is translated as CASSTGQGRTGELFF.

This sequence joins TRBV7-8 and TRBJ2-1; tentative D call: TRBD2 (7 bases). Trimming stripped 1 base from V and 4 bases from J, with 17 bases between. CDR3 size: 17 residues. Germline V lookup: CDR1 SGHVS, CDR2 FQNEAQ. The CDR3 sequence is CASSLGGRGALYNEQFF. For the CDR3, the DNA is TGTGCCAGCAGCTTAGGCGGCCGGGGGGCCTTGTACAATGAGCAGTTCTTC.

The chain recombines TRBV28 with TRBJ1-5; possibly TRBD1 for D (5 bases). There are 14 residues in the CDR3. Per germline, CDR1 MDHEN and CDR2 SYDVKM. Trimming left V 2 bases short and J 4 bases short, with 9 bases between. The CDR3 reads CASSLRQINQPQHF. The CDR3 coding sequence is TGTGCCAGCAGTTTACGACAGATAAATCAGCCCCAGCATTTT.

This chain uses TRBV4-3 with TRBJ1-1, with D hard to call. V lost 0 bases and J lost 3, with 5 bases in between. The CDR3 totals 13 residues. Per the germline V gene, CDR1 is LGHNA and CDR2 is YSLEER. For the CDR3, the DNA is TGCGCCAGCAGCCAAGATCATGACACTGAAGCTTTCTTT. Translation: CASSQDHDTEAFF.

The chain uses TRBV19 and TRBJ2-5, with 8 positions matching TRBD1. Trimming cost V 7 bases and J 4 bases; bases outside gene matches: 11. The CDR3 has 15 residues. CDR1 and CDR2 (germline): LNHDA, SQIVND (reference sequence). CDR3 residues: CASTPRPGGGETQYF. The CDR3 DNA follows: TGTGCCAGTACCCCCCGCCCAGGGGGCGGAGAGACCCAGTACTTC. The full variable domain, with the rest looked up from reference TRBV19 and TRBJ2-5, is DGGITQSPKYLFRKEGQNVTLSCEQNLNHDAMYWYRQDPGQGLRLIYYSQIVNDFQKGDIAEGYSVSREKKESFPLTVTSAQKNPTAFYLCASTPRPGGGETQYFGPGTRLLVL.

The chain uses TRBV7-2 and TRBJ2-3; 7 bases map to TRBD1. This CDR3 is built from 14 residues. The germline CDR1 and CDR2 sequences are SGHTA and FQGNSA. J was trimmed by 4 bases and V by 6 bases; bases with no gene match: 7. The CDR3 nucleotides are TGTGCCAGCAGTTTCGGACAGGCATCAGATACGCAGTATTTT. Its translation is CASSFGQASDTQYF.

CDR3 sequence reads: CASSPGHSMNTEAFF. DNA for the CDR3: TGTGCCAGCAGCCCGGGACATAGCATGAACACTGAAGCTTTCTTT. The rearrangement links TRBV6-4 to TRBJ1-1; D possibly corresponds to TRBD1 (6 bases). The V end was cut by 6 bases, the J end by 0 bases, with 14 bases between. The CDR3 covers 15 residues. Germline assignment: CDR1 MRHNA and CDR2 SNTAGT.

On this clone: The same CDR3 is also encoded by other DNA sequences in this sample. The chain is built from TRBV3-1 (or the pseudogene TRBV3-2) and TRBJ1-5, with D unresolved. Trimming stripped 2 bases from V and 3 bases from J, with 5 bases between. This CDR3 spans 13 amino acids. Germline loops: CDR1 LGHDT, CDR2 YNNKEL (reference sequence). This CDR3 is CASSQQINQPQHF. The CDR3 nucleotides are TGTGCCAGCAGCCAACAGATCAATCAGCCCCAGCATTTT.

This chain links TRBV13 with TRBJ2-3; D remains unclear. This CDR3 region has 15 residues. Germline CDR1 is PRHDT and CDR2 is FYEKMQ (reference sequence). With 2 bases removed from V and 0 bases from J, the gap between germline ends came to 9 bases. CDR3 in DNA: TGTGCCAGCAGCTTATCGGGTAGAAGCACAGATACGCAGTATTTT. Residues: CASSLSGRSTDTQYF.

J is TRBJ1-1 and V is TRBV24-1, with 9 bases fitting TRBD1. Germline CDR1 KGHDR, CDR2 SFDVKD. V lost 7 bases, J lost 4 bases, and 6 bases stayed unmatched. The CDR3 covers 14 residues. CDR3 loop: CATRPQGASTEAFF. The CDR3 bases are TGTGCCACCAGGCCACAGGGGGCGAGCACTGAAGCTTTCTTT.

This clone was detected once. The rearrangement uses TRBV10-3 and TRBJ2-7; TRBD2 aligns across 7 bases. This CDR3 region has 15 residues. V trimming: 3 bases; J trimming: 0 bases; junction bases outside the gene matches: 5. The V gene's germline CDR1 is ENHRY and CDR2 SYGVKD. As DNA, the CDR3 is TGTGCCATCAGTGATTGGGGGGGGAGCTCCTACGAGCAGTACTTC. This sequence encodes CAISDWGGSSYEQYF.